This section outlines one T cell receptor (beta chain) sequence together with its context. Its antigen is still unknown. Sequenced with the Oncomine TCR Beta short-read assay was DNA taken from cultured CD4+ T cells. Each CDR3 protein is one row after TCRdb ran MiXCR on the PCR reads. The repertoire consists of roughly 16,000 distinct CDR3 sequences, with around 52% occurring once and the leading ten covering about 4%. This sample was included in a study of vaccination and CD4 T cells after COVID-19. Study information: The interval from dose two to post-vaccine sampling had a median of approximately 70 days, and it ranged from 14 to 241.

There are 14 residues in the CDR3. Trimming took off 4 bases at V and 5 bases at J, with 17 bases between the two ends. The V gene's germline CDR1 is DFQATT and CDR2 SNEGSKA (reference sequence). Indicated treatment: roughly 11-day PBMC culture with coronavirus spike peptide pools or control peptides (ViraFEST assay). The chain carries TRBV20-1 and TRBJ1-2; D is ambiguous. The TCR comes from a human donor who had recovered from COVID-19. The input for sequencing was CD4+ T cells from blood, cultured in vitro, taken before SARS-CoV-2 vaccination. DNA of the CDR3: TGCAGTGCTACCAATACGTCGGCCCTATATGGCTACACCTTC. It translates to CSATNTSALYGYTF.